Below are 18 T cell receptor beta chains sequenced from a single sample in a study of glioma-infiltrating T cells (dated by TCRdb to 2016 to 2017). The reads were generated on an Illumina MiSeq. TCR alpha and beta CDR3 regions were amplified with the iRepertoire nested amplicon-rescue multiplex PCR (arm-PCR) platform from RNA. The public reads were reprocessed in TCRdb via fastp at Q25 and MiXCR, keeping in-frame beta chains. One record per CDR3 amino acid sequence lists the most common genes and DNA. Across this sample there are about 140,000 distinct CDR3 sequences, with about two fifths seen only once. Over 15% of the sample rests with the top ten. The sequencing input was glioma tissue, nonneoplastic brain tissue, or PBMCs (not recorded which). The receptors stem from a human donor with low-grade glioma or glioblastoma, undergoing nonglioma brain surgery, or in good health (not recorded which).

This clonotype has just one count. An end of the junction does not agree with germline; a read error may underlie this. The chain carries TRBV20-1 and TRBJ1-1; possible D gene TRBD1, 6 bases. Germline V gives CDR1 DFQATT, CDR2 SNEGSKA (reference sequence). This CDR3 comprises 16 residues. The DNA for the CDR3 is TGCAGTGCTAGACAAGGGGGGGGAACGGCTAATGCTGAAGCTTCCTTT. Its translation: CSARQGGGTANAEASF.

The CDR3 region is CASSQELAGVNIQYF. For the CDR3, the DNA is TGCGCCAGCAGCCAAGAACTAGCGGGAGTTAACATTCAGTACTTC. V and J are TRBV4-1 and TRBJ2-4; 11 nucleotides match TRBD2. V shed 0 bases, J shed 7 bases, and the junction held 2 bases outside the gene matches. The CDR3 is 15 residues long. Germline V gene data show CDR1 as MGHRA and CDR2 as YSYEKL.

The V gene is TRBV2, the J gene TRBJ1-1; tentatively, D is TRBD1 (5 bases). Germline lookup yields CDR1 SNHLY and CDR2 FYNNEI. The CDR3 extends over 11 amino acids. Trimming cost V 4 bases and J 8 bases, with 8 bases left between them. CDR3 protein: CASSGGPEAFF. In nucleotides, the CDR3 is TGTGCCAGCAGTGGGGGCCCGGAAGCTTTCTTT.

CDR3 sequence reads: CASSLDGHNQPQHF. Here the CDR3 DNA reads TGTGCCAGCAGTCTCGACGGACACAATCAGCCCCAGCATTTT. J is TRBJ1-5 and V is TRBV6-2 or TRBV6-3; the D gene is possibly TRBD1 (5 bases). V was trimmed by 5 bases and J by 3 bases, leaving 11 bases between them. This CDR3 has 14 residues. Germline V gene lookup returns CDR1 MNHEY and CDR2 SVGEGT.

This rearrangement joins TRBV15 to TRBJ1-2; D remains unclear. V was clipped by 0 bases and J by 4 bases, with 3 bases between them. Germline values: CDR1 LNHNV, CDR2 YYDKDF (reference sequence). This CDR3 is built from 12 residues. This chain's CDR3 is CATSRDIYGYTF. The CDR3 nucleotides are TGTGCCACCAGCAGAGATATCTATGGCTACACCTTC.

Here the CDR3 DNA reads TGTGCCAGCAGCCCTGGGACTAGCGGGAGCACAGAGACCCAGTACTTC. Protein product: CASSPGTSGSTETQYF. V gene TRBV12-3 or TRBV12-4 combines with J gene TRBJ2-5, with 14 nucleotides matching TRBD2. CDR3 size: 16 residues. The J segment lost 4 bases and the V segment lost 6 bases, leaving 7 bases of the junction unmatched.

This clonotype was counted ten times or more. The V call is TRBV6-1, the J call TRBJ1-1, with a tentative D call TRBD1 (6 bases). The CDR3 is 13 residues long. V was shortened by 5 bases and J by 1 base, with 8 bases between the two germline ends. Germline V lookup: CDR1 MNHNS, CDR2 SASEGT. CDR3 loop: CASSSQGNTEAFF. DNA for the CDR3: TGTGCCAGCAGTTCACAGGGGAACACTGAAGCTTTCTTT.

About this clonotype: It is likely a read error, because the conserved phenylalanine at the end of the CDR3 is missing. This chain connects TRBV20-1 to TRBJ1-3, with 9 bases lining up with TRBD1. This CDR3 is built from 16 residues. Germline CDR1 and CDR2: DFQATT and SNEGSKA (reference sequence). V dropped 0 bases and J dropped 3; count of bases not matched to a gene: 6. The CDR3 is CSARDVRTGDGNTIYL. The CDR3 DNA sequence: TGCAGTGCTAGAGATGTGCGGACAGGGGATGGAAACACCATATATCTT.

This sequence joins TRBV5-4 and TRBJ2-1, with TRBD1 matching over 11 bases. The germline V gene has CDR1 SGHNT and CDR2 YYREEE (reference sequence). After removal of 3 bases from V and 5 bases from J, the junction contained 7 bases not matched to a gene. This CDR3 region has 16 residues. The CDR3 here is CASSWRGTGGHNEQFF. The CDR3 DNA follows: TGTGCCAGCAGCTGGCGGGGGACAGGGGGACACAATGAGCAGTTCTTC.

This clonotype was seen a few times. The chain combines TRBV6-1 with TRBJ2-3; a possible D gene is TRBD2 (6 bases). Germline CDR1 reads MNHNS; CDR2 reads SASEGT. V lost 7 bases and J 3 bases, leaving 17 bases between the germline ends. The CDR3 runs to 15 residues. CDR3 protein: CASTRGGGGTDTQYF. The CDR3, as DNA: TGTGCCAGCACCCGAGGTGGGGGAGGAACAGATACGCAGTATTTT.

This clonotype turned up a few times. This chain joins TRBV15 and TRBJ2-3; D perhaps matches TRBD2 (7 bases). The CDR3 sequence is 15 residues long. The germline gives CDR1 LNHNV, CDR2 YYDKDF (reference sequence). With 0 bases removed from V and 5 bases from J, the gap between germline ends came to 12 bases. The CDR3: CATSRELRGGDTQYF. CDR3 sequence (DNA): TGTGCCACCAGCAGAGAACTAAGGGGGGGAGATACGCAGTATTTT.

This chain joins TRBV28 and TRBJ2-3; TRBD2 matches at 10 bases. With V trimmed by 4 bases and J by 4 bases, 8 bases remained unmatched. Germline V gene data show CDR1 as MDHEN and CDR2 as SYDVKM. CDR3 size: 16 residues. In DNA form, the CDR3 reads TGTGCCAGCAGTTCCCTTTGGAGCGGGAGGGCAGATACGCAGTATTTT. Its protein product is CASSSLWSGRADTQYF.

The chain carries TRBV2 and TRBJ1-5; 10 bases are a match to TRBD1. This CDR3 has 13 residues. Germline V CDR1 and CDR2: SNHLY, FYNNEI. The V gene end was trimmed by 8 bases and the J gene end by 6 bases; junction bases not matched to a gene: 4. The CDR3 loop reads CASDRGLGQPQHF. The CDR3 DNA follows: TGTGCCAGCGACAGGGGGCTTGGTCAGCCCCAGCATTTT.

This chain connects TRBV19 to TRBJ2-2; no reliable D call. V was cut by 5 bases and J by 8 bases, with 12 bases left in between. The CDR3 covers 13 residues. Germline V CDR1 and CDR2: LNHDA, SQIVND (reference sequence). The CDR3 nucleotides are TGTGCCAGTAGTGTCACTTCTTTGGGGGAGCTGTTTTTT. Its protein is CASSVTSLGELFF.

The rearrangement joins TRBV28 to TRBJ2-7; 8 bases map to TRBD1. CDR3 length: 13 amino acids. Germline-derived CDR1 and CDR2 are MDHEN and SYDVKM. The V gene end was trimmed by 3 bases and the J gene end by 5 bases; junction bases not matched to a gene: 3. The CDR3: CASSLDRVHEQYF. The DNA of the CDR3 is TGTGCCAGCAGTTTGGACAGGGTACACGAGCAGTACTTC.

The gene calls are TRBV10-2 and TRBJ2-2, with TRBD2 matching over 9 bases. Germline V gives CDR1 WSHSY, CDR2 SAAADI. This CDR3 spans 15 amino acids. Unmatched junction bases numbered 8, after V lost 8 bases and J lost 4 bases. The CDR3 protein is CASLSPTSGTGELFF. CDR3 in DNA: TGCGCCAGCCTATCCCCGACTAGCGGCACCGGGGAGCTGTTTTTT.

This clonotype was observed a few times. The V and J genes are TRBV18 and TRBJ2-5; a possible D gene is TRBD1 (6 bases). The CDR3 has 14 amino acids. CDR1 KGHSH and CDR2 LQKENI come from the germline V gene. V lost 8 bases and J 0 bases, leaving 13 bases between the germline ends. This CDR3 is CASSPRTDQETQYF. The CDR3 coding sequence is TGTGCCAGCAGCCCCCGGACAGACCAAGAGACCCAGTACTTC.

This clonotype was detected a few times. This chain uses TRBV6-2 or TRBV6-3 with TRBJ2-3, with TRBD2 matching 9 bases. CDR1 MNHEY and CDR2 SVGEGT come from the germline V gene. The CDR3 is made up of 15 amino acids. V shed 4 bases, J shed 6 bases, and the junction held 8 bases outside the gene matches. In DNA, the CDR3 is TGTGCCAGCAGTTCGACTAGCGGATTAGGGGATACGCAGTATTTT. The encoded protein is CASSSTSGLGDTQYF.